This entry lists 21 T cell receptor beta chains sequenced from one sample in a study of blood T cells in healthy people across ages. PCR was performed a second time for roughly 6 to 12 cycles using a sample-barcoded 5' primer and a J-beta primer mix. TCRdb re-analysed the 5' RACE reads in MiXCR, keeping a single row per CDR3 protein. The data show hundreds of thousands of distinct CDR3 sequences, roughly 41% seen once. The sample taken for sequencing was blood. These receptors all come from a woman aged 60-75 years in good health.

This chain joins TRBV20-1 and TRBJ2-4; 10 bases are shared with TRBD1. Per the germline V gene, CDR1 is DFQATT and CDR2 is SNEGSKA (reference sequence). This CDR3 is built from 15 residues. Losses at the gene ends were 5 bases for V and 6 bases for J; bases not matched to a gene: 10. In nucleotides, the CDR3 is TGCAGTGCTTCCCTCGGACAGGGGGAATTAAACATTCAGTACTTC. Its protein is CSASLGQGELNIQYF.

The chain couples TRBV7-6 to TRBJ2-7, with D uncertain. Germline CDR1 reads SGHVS; CDR2 reads FNYEAQ. The CDR3 totals 14 residues. V dropped 3 bases and J dropped 7 bases, with 16 bases sitting between them. CDR3 loop: CASSFKRSINEQYF. In nucleotides, the CDR3 is TGTGCCAGCAGCTTTAAACGGTCTATCAATGAGCAGTACTTC.

The chain carries TRBV7-3 and TRBJ2-7; tentatively, D is TRBD1 (6 bases). Trimming took 1 base from V and 3 from J, leaving 13 bases between them. CDR3 length equals 15 residues. Germline V gene data show CDR1 as SGHTA and CDR2 as FQGTGA. CDR3 nucleotides: TGTGCCAGCAGCTTAAGTGGGGGCTTAGACTACGAGCAGTACTTC. Encoded protein: CASSLSGGLDYEQYF.

The rearrangement links TRBV4-3 to TRBJ2-5; a weak D match, TRBD1 (6 bases). V was pared by 1 base and J by 7 bases, with 13 bases between. Per germline, CDR1 LGHNA and CDR2 YSLEER. CDR3 length: 14 residues. CDR3 in amino acids: CASSQGGGEGTQYF. CDR3 in DNA: TGCGCCAGCAGCCAAGGAGGGGGTGAGGGGACCCAGTACTTC.

This clonotype was seen a single time. The V call is TRBV3-1, the J call TRBJ2-7, with D possibly matching TRBD2 (5 bases). With the DNA end fitting TRBJ2-4 better, the J assignment may be wrong. The CDR3 is made up of 12 amino acids. The germline CDR1 and CDR2 sequences are LGHDT and YNNKEL (reference sequence). The CDR3 DNA is TGTGCCAGCAGCCAAGACGGGGACATTCAGTACTTC. Translated: CASSQDGDIQYF.

In nucleotides, the CDR3 is TGTGCCAGCAACTTTATGTGGCGGGAGACCCAGTACTTC. Translation: CASNFMWRETQYF. This sequence joins TRBV7-2 and TRBJ2-5; no clear D gene. V gave up 7 bases and J gave up 5 bases, with 14 bases separating them. The germline V gene encodes CDR1 SGHTA and CDR2 FQGNSA. This CDR3 spans 13 amino acids.

The CDR3 loop is CASSQGTVGLAGTSSSYNEQYF. For the CDR3, the DNA is TGTGCCAGCAGCCAAGGAACGGTCGGACTAGCGGGAACTTCGAGCTCCTACAATGAGCAGTACTTC. V gene TRBV4-2 combines with J gene TRBJ2-7; 12 nucleotides match TRBD2. From germline, CDR1 is LGHNA and CDR2 YNFKEQ. V shed 1 base, J shed 7 bases, and the junction held 26 bases outside the gene matches. This CDR3 region has 22 residues.

This clonotype was seen a few times. The chain has TRBV20-1 and TRBJ2-1; 13 bases map to TRBD2. V shed 3 bases and J 6 bases; nucleotides not matched to a gene: 2. The CDR3 extends over 14 amino acids. Per the germline V gene, CDR1 is DFQATT and CDR2 is SNEGSKA (reference sequence). The CDR3 loop reads CSARTSGGSNEQFF. The DNA for the CDR3 is TGCAGTGCTAGGACTAGCGGGGGGTCCAATGAGCAGTTCTTC.

The chain is built from TRBV20-1 and TRBJ2-5; either TRBD1 or TRBD2 may fit D (5 bases each). V was cut by 0 bases and J by 7 bases, with 18 bases left in between. Germline loops: CDR1 DFQATT, CDR2 SNEGSKA (reference sequence). This CDR3 is built from 15 residues. The CDR3 loop reads CSARESRRDRGTQYF. The CDR3 coding sequence is TGCAGTGCTAGAGAATCCCGCAGGGACCGAGGGACCCAGTACTTC.

Note on this clonotype: An end of the junction differs from the germline gene, which may be a read error. The chain employs TRBV6-2 or TRBV6-3 and TRBJ1-1, with D possibly TRBD1 on 6 matching bases. CDR3 length: 14 residues. Germline V gene lookup returns CDR1 MNHEY and CDR2 SVGEGT. The CDR3 nucleotides read TGTGCCAGCACTTACGCCAGGGGTAGGGCTGAAGCTTTCTTT. Protein sequence: CASTYARGRAEAFF.

V gene TRBV6-5 combines with J gene TRBJ1-2; possible D gene TRBD1, 6 bases. CDR3 length: 13 amino acids. Germline V lookup: CDR1 MNHEY, CDR2 SVGAGI. V was clipped by 2 bases and J by 8 bases, with 12 bases between them. The CDR3 sequence is CASSYRGGHGYTF. The CDR3 DNA sequence: TGTGCCAGCAGTTACCGGGGGGGGCACGGCTACACCTTC.

This clonotype has a handful of counts. V is TRBV9 and J is TRBJ2-5; 7 positions agree with TRBD2. Germline V gene sequence: CDR1 SGDLS, CDR2 YYNGEE. The junction had 4 bases not matched to a gene; V was cut back by 1 base and J by 4 bases. The CDR3 runs to 14 residues. In DNA, the CDR3 is TGTGCCAGCAGCGTAAGCGGGGCAGGAGAGACCCAGTACTTC. Translating gives CASSVSGAGETQYF. Using reference TRBV9 and TRBJ2-5 for the parts outside the CDR3, the full variable domain is DSGVTQTPKHLITATGQRVTLRCSPRSGDLSVYWYQQSLDQGLQFLIQYYNGEERAKGNILERFSAQQFPDLHSELNLSSLELGDSALYFCASSVSGAGETQYFGPGTRLLVL.

This clonotype was counted at least ten times. The V gene is TRBV10-2, the J gene TRBJ2-5; 10 nucleotides match TRBD2. Germline CDR1 WSHSY, CDR2 SAAADI. CDR3 size: 15 residues. V dropped 2 bases and J dropped 4; count of bases not matched to a gene: 4. The CDR3 region is CASSEGLAVTETQYF. The CDR3 DNA follows: TGCGCCAGCAGTGAGGGACTAGCGGTCACAGAGACCCAGTACTTC.

This sequence joins TRBV7-3 and TRBJ1-5; D not resolved. V lost 5 bases and J 4 bases, leaving 9 bases between the germline ends. The germline gives CDR1 SGHTA, CDR2 FQGTGA. The CDR3 is 13 amino acids. In DNA form, the CDR3 reads TGTGCCAGCAGCGTAGAACCGAATCAGCCCCAGCATTTT. Translated, it gives CASSVEPNQPQHF.

The V gene is TRBV6-2 or TRBV6-3, the J gene TRBJ2-1; D possibly corresponds to TRBD2 (6 bases). Trimming removed 3 bases at V and 8 bases at J, with 17 bases between. The CDR3 runs to 15 residues. The germline CDR1 and CDR2 sequences are MNHEY and SVGEGT. CDR3 amino acids: CASSYRLAEADEQFF. DNA for the CDR3: TGTGCCAGCAGTTATCGTTTAGCGGAAGCGGATGAGCAGTTCTTC.

This clonotype was counted a few times. This CDR3 is CSATVSYADTQYF. CDR3 coding DNA: TGCAGTGCCACGGTATCCTACGCAGATACGCAGTATTTT. This chain joins TRBV20-1 and TRBJ2-3, with D uncertain. From germline, CDR1 is DFQATT and CDR2 SNEGSKA (reference sequence). The CDR3 extends over 13 amino acids. V dropped 6 bases and J dropped 4 bases, with 14 bases sitting between them.

There are a few counts of this clonotype. The rearrangement joins TRBV9 to TRBJ1-2, with a tentative D call TRBD1 (6 bases). Germline V gives CDR1 SGDLS, CDR2 YYNGEE. Trimming removed 5 bases at V and 8 bases at J, with 25 bases between. The CDR3 sequence is 16 residues long. This CDR3 reads CASRGIGRQGIGGYTF. The CDR3 DNA follows: TGTGCCAGCAGGGGGATCGGGCGGCAGGGGATCGGCGGCTACACCTTC.

For the CDR3, the DNA is TGTGCCAGCAGCGCGGGACAGACCTCCTACAATGAGCAGTTCTTC. Translating gives CASSAGQTSYNEQFF. This sequence joins TRBV7-9 and TRBJ2-1; possibly TRBD1 for D (7 bases). V lost 5 bases to trimming and J lost 0 bases, with 11 bases between them. This CDR3 is built from 15 residues. From germline, CDR1 is SEHNR and CDR2 FQNEAQ (reference sequence).

The chain carries TRBV7-9 and TRBJ2-1, with TRBD2 matching over 7 bases. The CDR3 consists of 16 residues. V was pared by 2 bases and J by 3 bases, with 7 bases of the junction left unmatched. CDR1 is SEHNR, CDR2 FQNEAQ, per germline (reference sequence). For the CDR3, the DNA is TGTGCCAGCAGCTTATTAGCGGGCGCGAACTACAATGAGCAGTTCTTC. It codes for CASSLLAGANYNEQFF.

This clonotype was recorded many times. The rearrangement joins TRBV12-3 or TRBV12-4 to TRBJ2-7; TRBD2 matches 10 bases. After removal of 6 bases from V and 6 bases from J, the junction contained 8 bases not matched to a gene. CDR3 length equals 14 residues. The CDR3 loop is CASSPGTSAFEQYF. DNA of the CDR3: TGTGCCAGCAGCCCCGGGACTAGCGCTTTCGAGCAGTACTTC.

In DNA form, the CDR3 reads TGTGCCAGCAGCTTACCGAACAGGGCCTACGAGCAGTACTTC. It is translated as CASSLPNRAYEQYF. The rearrangement uses TRBV7-2 and TRBJ2-4; D perhaps matches TRBD1 (6 bases). The J call may be mistaken, given a closer DNA end match to TRBJ2-7. The CDR3 sequence is 14 residues long. From germline, CDR1 is SGHTA and CDR2 FQGNSA.